One and the same sample provided the 23 T cell receptor beta chains below, sequenced in a study of blood T cell repertoires in COVID-19. The assay was immunoSEQ multiplex PCR, and TCRdb's table has in-frame clones only and misses some. The sample contains 240,000 or so clones, 88% of which appear only once. The source material was peripheral blood. The receptors derive from a woman aged 35 to 49 who had recovered from COVID-19.

This chain connects TRBV2 to TRBJ2-2; D perhaps matches TRBD1 (6 bases). CDR3 length: 13 residues. The V and J ends lost 4 bases and 7 bases respectively, with 10 bases between them. Germline values: CDR1 SNHLY, CDR2 FYNNEI. CDR3 sequence: CASSGGRFGELFF. CDR3 sequence (DNA): TGTGCCAGCAGTGGGGGGCGATTCGGGGAGCTGTTTTTT.

Here the CDR3 reads CASSIPRGTGPTGELFF. CDR3 nucleotides: TGTGCCAGCAGCATCCCCAGAGGGACAGGACCAACCGGGGAGCTGTTTTTT. The V and J genes are TRBV7-8 and TRBJ2-2; 8 bases align to TRBD1. CDR3 length equals 17 residues. CDR1 is SGHVS and CDR2 is FQNEAQ in the germline V gene. The V and J ends lost 5 bases and 5 bases, in that order; junction bases with no gene match: 13. The full variable domain, its missing parts supplied by reference TRBV7-8 and TRBJ2-2, is GAGVSQSPRYKVAKRGQDVALRCDPISGHVSLFWYQQALGQGPEFLTYFQNEAQLDKSGLPSDRFFAERPEGSVSTLKIQRTQQEDSAVYLCASSIPRGTGPTGELFFGEGSRLTVL.

Only one count was recorded for this clone. J is TRBJ1-4 and V is TRBV5-1; TRBD1 agrees at 10 bases. V gave up 3 bases and J gave up 5 bases; unmatched junction bases: 1. Germline V gene sequence: CDR1 SGHRS, CDR2 YFSETQ. The CDR3 runs 14 residues. The CDR3 reads CASSSDRGNEKLFF. The CDR3 region has the DNA TGCGCCAGCAGCTCGGACAGGGGGAATGAAAAACTGTTTTTT.

Points on this clone: The junction differs from germline at one of its ends, possibly a read error. J is TRBJ2-3 and V is TRBV7-7; 7 bases match TRBD1. The germline V gene has CDR1 SSHAT and CDR2 FNYEAQ (reference sequence). The CDR3 runs 14 residues. The chain's CDR3 is CASSLGQRTDTQYF. Here the CDR3 DNA reads TGTGCTAGCAGCTTGGGACAGCGCACAGATACGCAGTATTTT.

The chain is built from TRBV2 and TRBJ1-1, with D tentatively TRBD1 (5 bases). The CDR3 totals 15 residues. V gave up 6 bases and J gave up 0 bases, with 14 bases separating them. The V gene's germline CDR1 is SNHLY and CDR2 FYNNEI. The CDR3 is CASREPGDLNTEAFF. The CDR3 region has the DNA TGTGCCAGCAGGGAACCGGGGGACTTGAACACTGAAGCTTTCTTT.

The chain carries TRBV7-2 and TRBJ2-6; D is uncertain. Trimming cost V 5 bases and J 0 bases, with 11 bases left between them. Germline V gene sequence: CDR1 SGHTA, CDR2 FQGNSA. This CDR3 spans 16 amino acids. In DNA form, the CDR3 reads TGTGCCAGCAGCCCCCGCCGCGGCTCTGGGGCCAACGTCCTGACTTTC. Its protein is CASSPRRGSGANVLTF.

J is TRBJ2-3 and V is TRBV5-1, with a possible D match to TRBD1 (6 bases). This CDR3 has 16 amino acids. Germline CDR1 is SGHRS and CDR2 is YFSETQ. V lost 0 bases to trimming and J lost 1 base, with 12 bases between them. The chain's CDR3 is CASSLGGGPRTDTQYF. As DNA, the CDR3 is TGCGCCAGCAGCTTGGGTGGGGGCCCCCGCACAGATACGCAGTATTTT.

The sample holds a few counts of this clone. This rearrangement joins TRBV7-9 to TRBJ1-1; TRBD1 matches 8 bases. V lost 5 bases to trimming and J lost 5 bases; unmatched junction nucleotides: 13. The CDR3 runs to 16 residues. From germline, CDR1 is SEHNR and CDR2 FQNEAQ (reference sequence). The CDR3 region is CASSPQPDRGRTEAFF. DNA of the CDR3: TGTGCCAGCAGCCCTCAACCCGACAGGGGTCGAACTGAAGCTTTCTTT.

With regard to this clone: A read error may account for a junction end that differs from germline. The chain recombines TRBV30 with TRBJ1-2; weak D call: TRBD1 (6 bases). CDR1 and CDR2 (germline): GTSNPN, SVGIG (reference sequence). The CDR3 sequence is 13 residues long. This CDR3 reads CAWSVQSGGRRAF. The CDR3 DNA reads TGTGCCTGGAGTGTACAGTCGGGGGGCCGGCGAGCCTTC.

This clone was counted only a few times. The genes are TRBV15 and TRBJ2-1; tentative D call: TRBD2 (5 bases). V shed 1 base and J shed 12 bases, with 16 bases lying between them. Germline values: CDR1 LNHNV, CDR2 YYDKDF (reference sequence). This CDR3 has 14 amino acids. The CDR3 loop is CATSRVGAVEGQFF. CDR3 in DNA: TGTGCCACCAGCAGAGTTGGCGCGGTAGAGGGGCAGTTCTTC.

This chain joins TRBV5-4 and TRBJ1-6; 10 nucleotides match TRBD1. The CDR3 covers 16 residues. Germline lookup yields CDR1 SGHNT and CDR2 YYREEE (reference sequence). The V segment lost 1 base and the J segment 9 bases; nucleotides outside the gene matches: 7. The chain's CDR3 is CASSLFRTGGGSPLHF. CDR3 nucleotides: TGTGCCAGCAGCTTGTTTCGGACAGGGGGAGGTTCACCCCTCCACTTT.

This clone was observed once. The chain couples TRBV11-2 to TRBJ2-7; TRBD2 matches at 13 bases. CDR3 length equals 19 residues. V lost 4 bases to trimming and J lost 2 bases; unmatched junction nucleotides: 14. The germline V gene encodes CDR1 SGHAT and CDR2 FQNNGV. The CDR3 region has the DNA TGTGCCAGCAGCTCTGGGGGACTAGCGGGATACCACAAGACCTACGAGCAGTACTTC. Its protein is CASSSGGLAGYHKTYEQYF.

The rearrangement uses TRBV7-2 and TRBJ2-1; 8 bases fit TRBD2. The trim removed 8 bases at V and 12 bases at J, leaving 18 bases unmatched. The CDR3 consists of 15 residues. Germline CDR1 and CDR2: SGHTA and FQGNSA. CDR3 nucleotides: TGTGCCAGCCGCCCATCGGGGGGGCAGGGGAACCGGCAGTTCTTC. It is translated as CASRPSGGQGNRQFF.

The chain employs TRBV6-5 and TRBJ2-3, with D perhaps matching TRBD2 (5 bases). V shed 10 bases and J shed 4 bases, with 18 bases lying between them. The CDR3 runs 14 residues. CDR1 is MNHEY and CDR2 is SVGAGI in the germline V gene. The CDR3 reads CATHPPGSPDTQYF. CDR3 in DNA: TGTGCCACCCACCCACCTGGGAGCCCAGATACGCAGTATTTT.

The chain carries TRBV9 and TRBJ2-7; D perhaps matches TRBD2 (6 bases). This CDR3 region has 15 residues. Germline V gene sequence: CDR1 SGDLS, CDR2 YYNGEE. Trimming pared 0 bases from V and 1 base from J, leaving 11 bases between. This chain's CDR3 is CASSVGPGTSYEQYF. CDR3 bases: TGTGCCAGCAGCGTAGGCCCCGGGACTTCCTACGAGCAGTACTTC.

For this clone: Other DNA sequences in this specimen translate into the identical CDR3. The DNA for the CDR3 is TGTGCCAGCAGCCCCCGCGGGGGTGGCAATCAGCCCCAGCATTTT. Its translation is CASSPRGGGNQPQHF. The chain couples TRBV7-9 to TRBJ1-5, with D possibly being TRBD1 (5 bases). Deletions cut 5 bases from V and 2 bases from J, with 13 bases between. Germline loops: CDR1 SEHNR, CDR2 FQNEAQ (reference sequence). The CDR3 contains 15 residues.

This clone came up once. This chain joins TRBV30 and TRBJ2-5; D may be TRBD2 (7 bases). CDR1 GTSNPN and CDR2 SVGIG come from the germline V gene (reference sequence). The CDR3 is 16 residues long. V was shortened by 4 bases and J by 5 bases, with 23 bases between the two germline ends. CDR3 DNA sequence: TGTGCCTGGAAGGGCCCATCTAGCGGAGGGGGGGAGACCCAGTACTTC. Residues: CAWKGPSSGGGETQYF.

The rearrangement joins TRBV5-6 to TRBJ2-1; 8 bases agree with TRBD1. The J segment lost 9 bases and the V segment lost 4 bases, leaving 6 bases of the junction unmatched. The CDR3 consists of 13 residues. Germline CDR1 is SGHDT and CDR2 is YYEEEE. Written as DNA, the CDR3 is TGTGCCAGCAGCCCCAGGGGGCGGGGTGAGCAGTTCTTC. Translating gives CASSPRGRGEQFF.

The chain is built from TRBV7-9 and TRBJ2-1; perhaps TRBD1 as D (6 bases). Germline CDR1 and CDR2: SEHNR and FQNEAQ (reference sequence). The V and J ends lost 1 base and 15 bases respectively, with 13 bases between them. CDR3 length: 12 amino acids. The CDR3 is CASSLGPRGPFF. The CDR3 nucleotides read TGTGCCAGCAGCTTAGGACCCAGGGGTCCGTTCTTC. Filled out from reference TRBV7-9 and TRBJ2-1, the complete variable domain reads DTGVSQNPRHKITKRGQNVTFRCDPISEHNRLYWYRQTLGQGPEFLTYFQNEAQLEKSRLLSDRFSAERPKGSFSTLEIQRTEQGDSAMYLCASSLGPRGPFFGPGTRLTVL.

CDR3 sequence (DNA): TGTGCCAGCAGCCCCCCACCCCGACAGAGCGACTACAATGAGCAGTTCTTC. It yields the protein CASSPPPRQSDYNEQFF. J is TRBJ2-1 and V is TRBV3-1 (or the pseudogene TRBV3-2); the D gene is possibly TRBD1 (5 bases). The CDR3 runs to 17 residues. Trimming took off 4 bases at V and 3 bases at J, with 19 bases between the two ends. Germline V gives CDR1 LGHDT, CDR2 YNNKEL (reference sequence).

V gene TRBV7-2 combines with J gene TRBJ2-1; D call uncertain. The CDR3 sequence is 13 residues long. The germline V and J ends were trimmed by 0 bases and 7 bases, with 7 bases remaining between them. Germline V lookup: CDR1 SGHTA, CDR2 FQGNSA. Here the CDR3 DNA reads TGTGCCAGCAGCTTAGCGGCGAGGAATGAGCAGTTCTTC. This encodes CASSLAARNEQFF.

This clone was detected once. V gene TRBV5-6 combines with J gene TRBJ2-1, with unresolved D. Trimming left V 2 bases short and J 2 bases short, with 8 bases between. Looked up from germline, CDR1 is SGHDT and CDR2 is YYEEEE. There are 14 residues in the CDR3. The CDR3 DNA sequence: TGTGCCAGCAGCTTCAGCGTCGCCTACAATGAGCAGTTCTTC. Protein: CASSFSVAYNEQFF.

The chain couples TRBV19 to TRBJ2-1; D is possibly TRBD1 (6 bases). Deletions cut 2 bases from V and 10 bases from J, with 24 bases between. This CDR3 has 17 amino acids. Germline CDR1 is LNHDA and CDR2 is SQIVND (reference sequence). In DNA form, the CDR3 reads TGTGCCAGTAGTATAAGGGGGTCGGCCCCCGCCCCTTTAGAGCAGTTCTTC. Its protein product is CASSIRGSAPAPLEQFF.